This T cell receptor beta chain was identified during a study of blood T cells in healthy people across ages. Findings of the study overall: Per million T cells, TCR beta diversity dropped roughly linearly as age increased.

The extraction recovered at least 5.5 micrograms of total RNA per sample. Primed by a sample-barcoded 5' primer and a J-beta primer mix, a second PCR proceeded for about 7 to 11 cycles. A template-switch adaptor with 12 random nucleotides tagged each cDNA molecule. Each single sample gave us at least 2.5 million CDR3-containing paired-end reads. From the 5' RACE reads, TCRdb called clonotypes with MiXCR, one entry per CDR3 protein. In the table there are approximately 1.5 million distinct CDR3 sequences, approximately 43% of which are singletons. Trimming took 6 bases from V and 8 from J; bases not matched to a gene: 16. The CDR3 totals 16 residues. This clonotype was detected only a few times. Its antigen is still unknown.

This receptor was identified in a woman younger than 30 in good health. Sample: blood. The chain combines TRBV12-3 or TRBV12-4 with TRBJ2-1; 7 nucleotides match TRBD2. The CDR3 region is CASRPLLGGLAHEQFF. The CDR3 DNA follows: TGTGCCAGCAGACCTCTCCTCGGGGGGTTAGCACATGAGCAGTTCTTC.